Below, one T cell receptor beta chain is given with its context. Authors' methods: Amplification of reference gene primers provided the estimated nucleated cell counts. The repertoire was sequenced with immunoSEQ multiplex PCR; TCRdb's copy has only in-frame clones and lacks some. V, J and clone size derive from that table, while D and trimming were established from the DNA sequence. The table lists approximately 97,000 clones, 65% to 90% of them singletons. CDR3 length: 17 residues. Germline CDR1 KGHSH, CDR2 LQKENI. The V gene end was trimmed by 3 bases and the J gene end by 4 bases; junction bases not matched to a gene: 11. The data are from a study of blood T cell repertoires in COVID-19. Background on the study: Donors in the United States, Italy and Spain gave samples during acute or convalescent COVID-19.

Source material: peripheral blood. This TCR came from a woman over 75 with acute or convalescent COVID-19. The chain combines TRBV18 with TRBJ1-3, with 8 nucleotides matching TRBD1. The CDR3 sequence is CASSPLSGTGYGNTIYF. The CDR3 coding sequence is TGTGCCAGCTCACCGTTATCCGGGACAGGATACGGAAACACCATATATTTT.